The text below deals with one T cell receptor beta chain. Method: immunoSEQ multiplex PCR; TCRdb's copy keeps in-frame clones and lacks some. Here the sample spans 40,000 to 55,000 clones, just over 85% being singletons. This sample stems from a study of OX40 agonist ivuxolimab in advanced cancers. Trimming pared 6 bases from V and 3 bases from J, leaving 12 bases between. Germline assignment: CDR1 MNHNS and CDR2 SASEGT. The CDR3 consists of 14 residues. This receptor was taken from an adult with an advanced solid tumor such as melanoma, head and neck, liver or kidney cancer. V gene TRBV6-1 combines with J gene TRBJ1-5, with D possibly matching TRBD1 (5 bases). This sample comprised CD4+ or CD8+ T cells sorted from blood, obtained in a trial of the OX40 agonist ivuxolimab. For the CDR3, the DNA is TGTGCCAGCAGATCAAGACAGCACAATCAGCCCCAGCATTTT. Its translation is CASRSRQHNQPQHF.